The source of this T cell receptor beta chain is a study of molecular identifiers for immune sequencing clone quantification. CD8+CD4-CCR7+CD45RA+ sorting gave the naive CD8 T cells. Remarks on this clonotype: A much larger clone lies one base from this, so it may be a read error.

MiXCR was run by TCRdb on the PCR reads, yielding one entry per CDR3 protein. The sample includes about 97,000 distinct CDR3 sequences, 35% of them seen just once. CDR3 length: 14 residues. Trimming cost V 3 bases and J 8 bases, with 15 bases left between them. The germline V gene encodes CDR1 SGHDN and CDR2 FVKESK. The chain has TRBV14 and TRBJ2-3; TRBD2 might be the D (5 bases). The sequenced sample consisted of naive CD8+ T cells from blood, with Jurkat cell RNA spiked in. Subset denoted: FACS-sorted CD8+CD4-CCR7+CD45RA+ naive T cells. The clonotype originates from a human donor in good health. Some libraries in this study had Jurkat cell RNA spiked in. CDR3 in DNA: TGTGCCAGCAGCCATGAGACTTCTCGGGGTACGCAGTATTTT. Amino acid sequence: CASSHETSRGTQYF.